This TCR beta chain emerged from a study of T cell clusters in autoimmune cytopenias. Study-level background: The median distinct TRB clonotype count was about 2,500 per sample, from a median about 54,000 reads.

TRB was amplified by touch-down multiplex PCR, primer pools A and B combined. Reprocessing the multiplex PCR reads, TCRdb reports a single entry for every CDR3 protein and omits DNA. This sample's clone table lists about 2,700 distinct CDR3 sequences. Each sample's input was roughly 250 ng genomic DNA, about 38,000 genome equivalents. Per germline, CDR1 SGHRS and CDR2 YFSETQ. The CDR3 is made up of 11 amino acids. The genes are TRBV5-1 and TRBJ2-7. The source is a human donor with an autoimmune cytopenia or autoimmune hepatitis (not recorded which). The sequenced sample consisted of peripheral blood. CDR3 sequence reads: CASSGDYEQYF.